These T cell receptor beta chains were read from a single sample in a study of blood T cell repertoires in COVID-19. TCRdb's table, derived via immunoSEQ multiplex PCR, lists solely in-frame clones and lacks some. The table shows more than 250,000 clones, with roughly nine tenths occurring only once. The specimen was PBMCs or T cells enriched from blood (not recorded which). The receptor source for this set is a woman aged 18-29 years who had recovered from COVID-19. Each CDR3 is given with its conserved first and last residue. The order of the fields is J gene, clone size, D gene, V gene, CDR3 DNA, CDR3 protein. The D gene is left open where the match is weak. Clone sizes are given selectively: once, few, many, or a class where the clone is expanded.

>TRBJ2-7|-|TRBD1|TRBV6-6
TGTGCCAGCAGTTATGAGACAGGGGGCTACGAGCAGTACTTC
CASSYETGGYEQYF
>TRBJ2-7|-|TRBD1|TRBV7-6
TGTGCCAGCAGCTTGCGACAGGGCCACGAGCAGTACTTC
CASSLRQGHEQYF
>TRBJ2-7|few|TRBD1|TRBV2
TGTGCCAGCAGTGCGACAGGGGCCCACTACGAGCAGTACTTC
CASSATGAHYEQYF
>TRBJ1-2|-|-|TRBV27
TGTGCCAGCAGTTTATCCTTGGGAGCTGGCTACACCTTC
CASSLSLGAGYTF
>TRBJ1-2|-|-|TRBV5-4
TGTGCCAGCAGCTCGAGGACAGAGGGCTATGGCTACACCTTC
CASSSRTEGYGYTF
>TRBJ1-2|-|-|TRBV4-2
TGTGCCAGCAGCCAAGTTCACAGGGATCCCGCTGGCTACACCTTC
CASSQVHRDPAGYTF
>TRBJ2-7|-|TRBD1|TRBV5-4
TGTGCCAGCAGCTTGACTGGACAGGGGACCTACGAGCAGTACTTC
CASSLTGQGTYEQYF
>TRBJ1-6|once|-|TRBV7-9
TGTGCCAGCAGCTCCCGGCAGGGGAGTTGGTCACCCCTCCACTTT
CASSSRQGSWSPLHF
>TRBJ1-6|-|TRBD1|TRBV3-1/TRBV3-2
TGTGCCAGCAGCTACCGGGACAGGGGTAGGTCCTATAATTCACCCCTCCACTTT
CASSYRDRGRSYNSPLHF
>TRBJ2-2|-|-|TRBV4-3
TGCGCCAGCAGCTCCCGGACGGGATCGAACACCGGGGAGCTGTTTTTT
CASSSRTGSNTGELFF
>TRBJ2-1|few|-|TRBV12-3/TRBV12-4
TGTGCCAGCAGCTCACTTTGGGAGCAGTTCTTC
CASSSLWEQFF
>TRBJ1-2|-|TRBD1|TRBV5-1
TGCGCCAGCCGCATTGACTCGGACAGGGGTGGCTACACCTTC
CASRIDSDRGGYTF
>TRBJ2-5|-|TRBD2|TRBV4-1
TGCGCCAGCAGCCAAGTAAAGGGGGTTGGAGCGGGAGGGAGTCAAGAGACCCAGTACTTC
CASSQVKGVGAGGSQETQYF
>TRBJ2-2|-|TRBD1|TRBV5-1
TGCGCCAGCAGCTTCGCAGGACAGGGTAACACCGGGGAGCTGTTTTTT
CASSFAGQGNTGELFF
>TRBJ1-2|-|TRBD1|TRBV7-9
TGTGCCAGCAGTTTCTGGACAGGGGCTCCTCTCTATGGCTACACCTTC
CASSFWTGAPLYGYTF
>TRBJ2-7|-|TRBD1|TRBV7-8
TGTGCCAGCACTCGATGGACAGGGGGAAACGCCCCCTACGAGCAGTACTTC
CASTRWTGGNAPYEQYF
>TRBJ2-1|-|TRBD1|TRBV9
TGTGCCAGCAGCTCCCGGGACAGGGGAGGGGATGAGCAGTTCTTC
CASSSRDRGGDEQFF
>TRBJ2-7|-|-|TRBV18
TGTGCCAGCTCTCCTAGCCTCAGGGAGCAGTACTTC
CASSPSLREQYF
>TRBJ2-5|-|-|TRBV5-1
TGCGCCAGCAGCTGGGGGCACCAAGAGACCCAGTACTTC
CASSWGHQETQYF
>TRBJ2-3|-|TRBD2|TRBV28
TGTGCCAGCAGCCTCCATAGGGGCGGGGGGGGCACAGATACGCAGTATTTT
CASSLHRGGGGTDTQYF
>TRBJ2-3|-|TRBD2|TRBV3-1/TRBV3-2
TGTGCCAGCAGCCAAGGAGTTAGCGGGAGTGGCACAGATACGCAGTATTTT
CASSQGVSGSGTDTQYF
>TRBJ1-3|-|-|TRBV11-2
TGTGCCAGCAGCACGGACAGCTCTGGAAACACCATATATTTT
CASSTDSSGNTIYF
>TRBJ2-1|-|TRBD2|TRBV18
TGTGCCAGCTCCCCCGGACTAGCGGGAGTTACGAATGAGCAGTTCTTC
CASSPGLAGVTNEQFF
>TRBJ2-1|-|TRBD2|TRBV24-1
TGTGCCACCGCCCCCGGGGGGGCTAACTACAATGAGCAGTTCTTC
CATAPGGANYNEQFF
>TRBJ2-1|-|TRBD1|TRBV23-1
TGCGCCAGCAGCTCCCGGGGACAGGGGGGGAGGAATGAGCAGTTCTTC
CASSSRGQGGRNEQFF
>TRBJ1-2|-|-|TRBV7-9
TGTGCCAGCAGCCAATCCCCTCCAGGGGATAACTATGGCTACACCTTC
CASSQSPPGDNYGYTF
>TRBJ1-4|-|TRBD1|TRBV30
TGTGCCTGGAGTGTACGAGGGACAGGGCGTAATGAAAAACTGTTTTTT
CAWSVRGTGRNEKLFF
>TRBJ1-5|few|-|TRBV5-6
TGTGCCAGCAGCTTGGAGGCGGCTTATCAGCCCCAGCATTTT
CASSLEAAYQPQHF
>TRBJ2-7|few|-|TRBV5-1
TGCGCCAGCAGCTCAGGGGGAGGATCCTACGAGCAGTACTTC
CASSSGGGSYEQYF